This T cell receptor (beta chain) was identified in a study of blood T cell repertoires in COVID-19. Study at large: T cells, B-cell-depleted T cells, or PBMCs provided the cDNA or gDNA that served as material.

Germline CDR1 LGHDT, CDR2 YNNKEL (reference sequence). V was cut by 5 bases and J by 8 bases, with 12 bases left in between. This CDR3 is built from 12 residues. The data were produced by immunoSEQ multiplex PCR, yet TCRdb's version contains in-frame clones alone and is incomplete. This sample carries 28,000 or so clones, about 90% of them seen once, and the ten largest clones take approximately 7.6%. The sequencing sample was made of peripheral blood. This clonotype originated in a human donor in a cohort sampled during active COVID-19. The rearrangement uses TRBV3-1 (or the pseudogene TRBV3-2) and TRBJ1-2; D not certain. This CDR3 reads CASSTSDGGYTF. DNA of the CDR3: TGTGCCAGCAGCACTTCCGACGGGGGCTACACCTTC.